The 6 T cell receptor beta chains in this list originate from one sample, sequenced in a study of cytomegalovirus exposure and HLA in healthy donors. This PCR relied on a set of 60 Vbeta primers and 13 Jbeta primers. Only in-frame clones appear in the TCRdb table, and some are missing; sequencing was by immunoSEQ multiplex PCR. This sample has about 110,000 clones, with 70% to 80% found just once. Sequenced sample: PBMCs. These receptors came from a woman in her late teens or twenties in good health and CMV-seropositive.

The rearrangement links TRBV7-6 to TRBJ1-4; 7 bases match TRBD1. Germline values: CDR1 SGHVS, CDR2 FNYEAQ. The CDR3 has 19 residues. Trimming at V came to 4 bases and at J to 5 bases, leaving 19 bases not matched to a gene. CDR3 DNA: TGTGCCAGCAGCTCCACCCCGGGACAGAAATCGAGGAGAAATGAAAAACTGTTTTTT. Translated, it gives CASSSTPGQKSRRNEKLFF.

The chain carries TRBV7-9 and TRBJ2-3, with a weak D call TRBD2 (6 bases). There are 14 residues in the CDR3. In germline, CDR1 is SEHNR, CDR2 FQNEAQ (reference sequence). With 1 base removed from V and 5 bases from J, the gap between germline ends came to 10 bases. The CDR3 bases are TGTGCCAGCAGCTTAGGGAGGGAGGTAGATACGCAGTATTTT. Translated: CASSLGREVDTQYF.

V usage is TRBV5-1 and J usage is TRBJ2-2; TRBD1 matches at 7 bases. CDR3 size: 16 residues. Germline-derived CDR1 and CDR2 are SGHRS and YFSETQ. V trimming: 4 bases; J trimming: 3 bases; junction bases outside the gene matches: 9. CDR3: CASSLGDRADTGELFF. CDR3 in DNA: TGCGCCAGCAGCCTCGGAGACAGGGCGGACACCGGGGAGCTGTTTTTT.

This sequence joins TRBV7-2 and TRBJ1-2; TRBD1 might be the D (5 bases). Germline V gene sequence: CDR1 SGHTA, CDR2 FQGNSA. CDR3 length equals 11 residues. Trimming cost V 8 bases and J 7 bases, with 11 bases left between them. CDR3 protein: CASPRGGGYTF. Here the CDR3 DNA reads TGTGCCAGCCCACGGGGGGGTGGCTACACCTTC.

The rearrangement uses TRBV11-1 and TRBJ2-5, with 11 bases identical to TRBD2. The ends lost 8 bases at V and 4 bases at J; junction bases unmatched: 3. Germline V gene data show CDR1 as SGHAT and CDR2 as FQDESV (reference sequence). The CDR3 is made up of 13 amino acids. The CDR3 DNA sequence: TGTGCCAGCCAAGGACTAGCGGGAGAGACCCAGTACTTC. Translating gives CASQGLAGETQYF.

In DNA, the CDR3 is TGTGCCAGCAGCCAATCCCTGTCCAGGGAAGGCACTGAAGCTTTCTTT. It specifies CASSQSLSREGTEAFF. The J gene is TRBJ1-1, the V gene TRBV14, with D perhaps TRBD1 (5 bases). The CDR3 is made up of 16 amino acids. Trimming removed 2 bases from V and 4 bases from J, with 17 bases in between. CDR1 and CDR2 (germline): SGHDN, FVKESK.